The 15 T cell receptor beta chains reported below all come from one sample, sequenced in a study of STAT3 mutations in large granular lymphocyte leukemia. Whole-study findings and limits: Every T-LGLL patient had at least one immunodominant TCRbeta clonotype.

Method: immunoSEQ multiplex PCR; TCRdb's copy keeps in-frame clones and lacks some. The table lists around 9,000 clones, about 89% of them singletons, with approximately 75% in the top ten. Their target antigens are unknown. The sample consisted of peripheral blood mononuclear cells. The receptors originated from a man aged 80 or over with T-cell large granular lymphocyte leukemia. Some clones in this sample may be carry-over from other donors' samples.

The chain carries TRBV19 and TRBJ1-6; weak D call: TRBD1 (6 bases). This CDR3 region has 16 residues. V lost 6 bases and J 7 bases, leaving 19 bases between the germline ends. CDR1 and CDR2 from the germline V gene are LNHDA and SQIVND (reference sequence). The chain's CDR3 is CASSYVSRQANSPLHF. Written as DNA, the CDR3 is TGTGCCAGTAGCTACGTGTCGCGACAGGCGAATTCACCCCTCCACTTT.

This chain connects TRBV5-4 to TRBJ2-7, with 8 nucleotides matching TRBD2. The CDR3 length is 14 residues. J gave up 4 bases and V 6 bases, and 9 bases lay outside the gene matches. Germline CDR1 SGHNT, CDR2 YYREEE (reference sequence). The CDR3 is CASKPAGADYEQYF. The DNA of the CDR3 is TGTGCCAGCAAACCAGCGGGGGCGGATTACGAGCAGTACTTC.

The rearrangement uses TRBV30 and TRBJ1-2; D is ambiguous. Germline CDR1 and CDR2: GTSNPN and SVGIG (reference sequence). Trimming removed 3 bases at V and 5 bases at J, with 25 bases between. This CDR3 has 17 amino acids. CDR3: CAWSDKGGESGRYGYTF. The CDR3 nucleotides are TGTGCCTGGAGCGATAAAGGAGGCGAATCGGGCAGATATGGCTACACCTTC.

The chain links TRBV5-1 to TRBJ2-6; D may match TRBD1 or TRBD2 (6 bases each). V lost 7 bases to trimming and J lost 2 bases, with 13 bases between them. The germline gives CDR1 SGHRS, CDR2 YFSETQ. The CDR3 runs to 15 residues. The CDR3 nucleotides read TGCGCCAGCGAAACCGGGGGCCCTGGGGCCAACGTCCTGACTTTC. As protein: CASETGGPGANVLTF.

The chain is built from TRBV4-3 and TRBJ1-5; 7 positions agree with TRBD1. V shed 4 bases and J 3 bases; nucleotides not matched to a gene: 3. The CDR3 has 14 residues. The V gene's germline CDR1 is LGHNA and CDR2 YSLEER. The CDR3 protein is CASSRDRLNQPQHF. The DNA for the CDR3 is TGCGCCAGCAGCCGGGACAGACTCAATCAGCCCCAGCATTTT.

V and J are TRBV29-1 and TRBJ1-4; D unclear. Germline V gives CDR1 SQVTM, CDR2 ANQGSEA. The V end lost 4 bases, the J end lost 2 bases, and 8 bases lay between the germline ends. This CDR3 comprises 13 residues. CDR3 sequence reads: CSVALRTNEKLFF. CDR3 coding DNA: TGCAGCGTTGCCCTGAGGACTAATGAAAAACTGTTTTTT.

This chain links TRBV6-6 with TRBJ1-5; D gene ambiguous. This CDR3 is 14 amino acids long. With 3 bases removed from V and 4 bases from J, the gap between germline ends came to 10 bases. Germline V gene lookup returns CDR1 MNHNY and CDR2 SVGAGI (reference sequence). The CDR3 DNA is TGTGCCAGCAGTTATTTGGGAGAAAATCAGCCCCAGCATTTT. This codes for CASSYLGENQPQHF.

This clone was counted a few times. The V gene is TRBV11-1, the J gene TRBJ2-3; D assignment may be TRBD1 or TRBD2 (5 bases each). Germline CDR1 reads SGHAT; CDR2 reads FQDESV (reference sequence). The CDR3 loop spans 13 amino acids. The V end lost 8 bases, the J end lost 2 bases, and 11 bases lay between the germline ends. This CDR3 is CASRDGITDTQYF. For the CDR3, the DNA is TGTGCCAGCCGGGACGGCATCACAGATACGCAGTATTTT.

The chain recombines TRBV9 with TRBJ1-5, with TRBD1 as a possible D gene (6 bases). Trimming took off 0 bases at V and 2 bases at J, with 9 bases between the two ends. There are 15 residues in the CDR3. The germline gives CDR1 SGDLS, CDR2 YYNGEE. The CDR3 loop reads CASSVGGGGNQPQHF. The CDR3 nucleotides are TGTGCCAGCAGCGTAGGAGGGGGGGGCAATCAGCCCCAGCATTTT.

This clone was counted a single time. The rearrangement uses TRBV7-2 and TRBJ2-7; tentative D call: TRBD2 (5 bases). CDR3 size: 13 residues. Germline-derived CDR1 and CDR2 are SGHTA and FQGNSA. The ends were cut back, 5 bases at V and 3 bases at J, with 11 bases in the middle. CDR3 sequence (DNA): TGTGCCAGCAGCCTTCGACGGGACTACGAGCAGTACTTC. Protein sequence: CASSLRRDYEQYF.

This clone was counted once. The chain joins TRBV5-1 to TRBJ2-5, with D possibly being TRBD2 (6 bases). The CDR3 totals 15 residues. V was cut by 1 base and J by 4 bases, with 14 bases left in between. Per the germline V gene, CDR1 is SGHRS and CDR2 is YFSETQ. CDR3 protein: CASSLRGVGGETQYF. The DNA for the CDR3 is TGCGCCAGCAGCTTGCGTGGGGTGGGAGGAGAGACCCAGTACTTC.

This clone is a singleton in its sample. The CDR3 here is CASSSDTSGGPRYTQYF. The CDR3 DNA follows: TGTGCCAGCAGTTCCGACACTAGCGGGGGGCCTCGGTATACGCAGTATTTT. This sequence joins TRBV7-8 and TRBJ2-3; 12 bases align to TRBD2. The CDR3 contains 17 residues. Germline CDR1 SGHVS, CDR2 FQNEAQ. With 6 bases clipped from V and 7 bases from J, the junction kept 14 bases outside the gene matches. The full variable domain, its missing parts supplied by reference TRBV7-8 and TRBJ2-3, is GAGVSQSPRYKVAKRGQDVALRCDPISGHVSLFWYQQALGQGPEFLTYFQNEAQLDKSGLPSDRFFAERPEGSVSTLKIQRTQQEDSAVYLCASSSDTSGGPRYTQYFGPGTRLTVL.

The chain employs TRBV30 and TRBJ2-5; either TRBD1 or TRBD2 may supply D (6 bases each). The CDR3 loop spans 15 amino acids. Germline V CDR1 and CDR2: GTSNPN, SVGIG (reference sequence). Deletions cut 3 bases from V and 0 bases from J, with 14 bases between. The CDR3 sequence is CAWSVGGLNQETQYF. In DNA, the CDR3 is TGTGCCTGGAGCGTAGGGGGACTGAACCAAGAGACCCAGTACTTC.

This clone is a singleton in its sample. This chain joins TRBV4-1 and TRBJ1-2; D gene ambiguous. The CDR3 length is 15 residues. With 0 bases removed from V and 2 bases from J, the gap between germline ends came to 10 bases. The germline V gene encodes CDR1 MGHRA and CDR2 YSYEKL. The CDR3 DNA reads TGCGCCAGCAGCCAAGATCCGGTCGCCAACTATGGCTACACCTTC. Protein product: CASSQDPVANYGYTF.

The V call is TRBV19, the J call TRBJ1-6; D is unclear. CDR1 and CDR2 (germline): LNHDA, SQIVND (reference sequence). The CDR3 consists of 15 residues. Trimming pared 2 bases from V and 0 bases from J, leaving 5 bases between. The chain's CDR3 is CASSILGSYNSPLHF. In DNA, the CDR3 is TGTGCCAGTAGTATACTTGGCTCCTATAATTCACCCCTCCACTTT.